This note documents a single T cell receptor (beta chain) sequence. Its antigen remains unidentified. This may stem from a read error, because a much larger clone lies one nucleotide away. The CDR3 runs to 16 residues. J was trimmed by 0 bases and V by 6 bases; bases with no gene match: 8. Per the germline V gene, CDR1 is MNHEY and CDR2 is SMNVEV (reference sequence). Amplification of TCR alpha and beta CDR3 regions from RNA used iRepertoire nested multiplex PCR. MiXCR, applied by TCRdb to the multiplex PCR reads, yields one record per CDR3 protein. Of 400,000 or so distinct CDR3 sequences listed, around 38% are singletons. This specimen belongs to a study of glioma-infiltrating T cells. Study details: Glioblastomas were WHO grade IV, sampled at first diagnosis; low-grade were grade II. Before surgery, glioma patients received dexamethasone for at most six days.

Study-wide points: Shared blood CDR3 signature motifs marked patients with low tissue-blood divergence. Only very few CDR3 sequences appeared in both tissue and blood.

The sequence was collected from a human donor with low-grade glioma or glioblastoma, undergoing nonglioma brain surgery, or in good health (not recorded which). The gene calls are TRBV27 and TRBJ2-3, with 8 bases matching TRBD1. The sequencing sample was made of glioma tissue, nonneoplastic brain tissue, or PBMCs (not recorded which). For the CDR3, the DNA is TGTGCCAGCAGCTCATGGACAGGGACCAGCACAGATACGCAGTATTTT. Residues: CASSSWTGTSTDTQYF.